Listed below are T cell receptor beta chains from one sample, sequenced in a study of blood T cell repertoires in COVID-19. TCRdb's copy holds only in-frame clones and misses some; the assay was immunoSEQ multiplex PCR. Of 400,000 to 450,000 clones detected, 88% appear once; the ten largest clones hold roughly 12%. Sequencing used peripheral blood. All receptors derive from a woman between 50 and 59 years old with COVID-19, enrolled during active disease. Each CDR3 is given with its conserved first and last residue. The order of the fields is D gene, V gene, J gene, clone size, CDR3 DNA, CDR3 protein. D genes are given only for firm matches. Clone size is not always given. Where it is, it says once, few, many or a class for expanded clones.

TRBD2,TRBV6-5,TRBJ2-3,.,TGTGCCAGCAGTTACCAGGTTGGGGGGGTCACAGATACGCAGTATTTT,CASSYQVGGVTDTQYF
TRBD1,TRBV5-1,TRBJ2-1,.,TGCGCCAGCAGCTCACAGGGGGCCTACAATGAGCAGTTCTTC,CASSSQGAYNEQFF
.,TRBV2,TRBJ1-4,.,TGTGCCAGCAGTGCCGGGACAATCGAAGAAAAACTGTTTTTT,CASSAGTIEEKLFF
TRBD2,TRBV6-4,TRBJ2-3,few,TGTGCCAGCAGCCCCACTAGCGGGGGGGCAGATACGCAGTATTTT,CASSPTSGGADTQYF
.,TRBV7-7,TRBJ1-4,.,TGTGCCAGCAGCTTATTAGCGGGGTCGGAAGAAAAACTGTTTTTT,CASSLLAGSEEKLFF
.,TRBV11-1,TRBJ1-4,.,TGTGCCAGCAGCCGGACTCCCTCCGGTGAAAAACTGTTTTTT,CASSRTPSGEKLFF
.,TRBV29-1,TRBJ1-2,.,TGCAGCGTTCGAGATAGAGGTTATGGCTACACCTTC,CSVRDRGYGYTF
.,TRBV7-9,TRBJ2-2,.,TGTGCCAGCAGCCCGAGACAGAGATGGAACACCGGGGAGCTGTTTTTT,CASSPRQRWNTGELFF
.,TRBV28,TRBJ1-2,.,TGTGCCAGCACCTCGGGGGAATGGTATGGCTACACCTTC,CASTSGEWYGYTF
.,TRBV11-3,TRBJ2-6,.,TGTGCCAGCAGCAAAGGGGTTACTGGGGCCAACGTCCTGACTTTC,CASSKGVTGANVLTF
TRBD1,TRBV6-6,TRBJ1-2,.,TGTGCCAGCAGTTCACAGGGGGCTGATGGCTACACCTTC,CASSSQGADGYTF
TRBD1,TRBV7-9,TRBJ2-1,few,TGTGCCAGCAGCCAAGGGACAGGTTTGGATGAGCAGTTCTTC,CASSQGTGLDEQFF
TRBD1,TRBV10-3,TRBJ2-1,few,TGTGCCATCAATTTGGGACAGGGGTCGGAGCAGTTCTTC,CAINLGQGSEQFF
.,TRBV11-2,TRBJ2-1,.,TGTGCCAGCAGCGTACTGGGGGGGCCGGCTGAGCAGTTCTTC,CASSVLGGPAEQFF
.,TRBV5-6,TRBJ1-2,.,TGTGCCAGCAACTACCCGTCGAGGGGGGGCTACACCTTC,CASNYPSRGGYTF
TRBD2,TRBV5-1,TRBJ2-5,once,TGCGCCAGCAGCTTGGGGCTAGCGGGGGAGCCCCAAGAGACCCAGTACTTC,CASSLGLAGEPQETQYF
TRBD1,TRBV6-1,TRBJ1-2,.,TGTGCCAGCAGTGAAGAAGGATGGGTAGGGGGCAGGGGCTACACCTTC,CASSEEGWVGGRGYTF
.,TRBV3-1/TRBV3-2,TRBJ2-7,.,TGTGCCAGCGTTGCACCAGGCGAATACGAGCAGTACTTC,CASVAPGEYEQYF